The rows below give T cell receptor beta chains drawn from one sample of a study of identical twins. TCRdb fed the 5' RACE reads into MiXCR, producing one record per CDR3 protein. The table includes 690,000 or so distinct CDR3 sequences, more than 6.5% detected once. These records were also assigned to another study, of yellow fever vaccine responses in identical twins.

The sequencing sample was made of PBMCs. The source is a woman in her late teens or twenties in good health. CDR3s include the opening cysteine and the closing phenylalanine or tryptophan. The D gene is left open where the match is weak. Rows give clone size only sometimes, using once, few, many, or a class for an expanded clone.

. TRBJ2-5 TRBV28 . TGTGCCACCACCCCCGGAAGGGAGACCCAGTACTTC CATTPGRETQYF
many TRBJ2-5 TRBV7-9 . TGTGCCAGCAGCTTAGTCGGTCAATACGAGACCCAGTACTTC CASSLVGQYETQYF
. TRBJ2-3 TRBV28 TRBD2 TGTGCCAGCGAACTAACTAGCGGGGGGCGCACAGATACGCAGTATTTT CASELTSGGRTDTQYF
many TRBJ1-6 TRBV27 . TGTGCCAGCAGTTTTGGGGCGCAAGAGTCACCCCTCCACTTT CASSFGAQESPLHF
. TRBJ2-2 TRBV24-1 TRBD2 TGTGCCACCAGAGGGACTAGCGGCACCGGGGAGCTGTTTTTT CATRGTSGTGELFF
. TRBJ1-6 TRBV20-1 . TGCAGTGCTCGTGCACAGGGTAGCTCCTATAATTCACCCCTCCACTTT CSARAQGSSYNSPLHF
many TRBJ2-1 TRBV25-1 . TGTGCCAGCAGTGAGGGGGCTCTGGGGTACAATGAGCAGTTCTTC CASSEGALGYNEQFF
many TRBJ2-7 TRBV20-1 . TGCAGTGCTAGAGACCAGGACGGAGGCTCCTACGAGCAGTACTTC CSARDQDGGSYEQYF
few TRBJ2-7 TRBV6-2/TRBV6-3 . TGTGCCAGCAGTCGATATTCCTACGAGCAGTACTTC CASSRYSYEQYF
few TRBJ2-7 TRBV12-3/TRBV12-4 TRBD1 TGTGCCAGCAGCCAACCCACAGGGGACCAGTACTTC CASSQPTGDQYF
few TRBJ1-5 TRBV7-2 . TGTGCCAGCAGCCACGGGGATTTGCAGCCCCAGCATTTT CASSHGDLQPQHF
many TRBJ2-6 TRBV12-3/TRBV12-4 . TGTGCCAGCAACCTAGAGAAAGGGGACTCTGGGGCCAACGTCCTGACTTTC CASNLEKGDSGANVLTF
. TRBJ1-1 TRBV28 . TGTGCCAGCAGTCCTCTGGCCCGACAGAACACTGAAGCTTTCTTT CASSPLARQNTEAFF
many TRBJ2-7 TRBV25-1 . TGTGCCAGCAGTGAATCAGGGTACGAGCAGTACTTC CASSESGYEQYF
. TRBJ2-3 TRBV20-1 . TGCAGTGCTAGTGGGCGGAGAGGAACAGATACGCAGTATTTT CSASGRRGTDTQYF
few TRBJ1-5 TRBV4-3 . TGCGCCAGCAGCCAAGTTCTTGATCAGCCCCAGCATTTT CASSQVLDQPQHF
many TRBJ2-7 TRBV12-3/TRBV12-4 . TGTGCCAGCAGTTTAGAGGTTCGGGGCTGGTACGAGCAGTACTTC CASSLEVRGWYEQYF
many TRBJ2-5 TRBV5-1 TRBD2 TGCGCCAGCAGCTTCGAGCGGGGGGCCCAAGAGACCCAGTACTTC CASSFERGAQETQYF
many TRBJ2-5 TRBV24-1 . TGTGCCACCAGTGACGTAGGGGCCCAGTACTTC CATSDVGAQYF
few TRBJ2-7 TRBV28 . TGTGCCAGCATCCGGCTAGCGCCGTACGAGCAGTACTTC CASIRLAPYEQYF
. TRBJ2-7 TRBV11-2 . TGTGCCAGCAGCTTAGGGGCGGCAGAAGAGTCGGTTTGGTACGAGCAGTACTTC CASSLGAAEESVWYEQYF
many TRBJ2-2 TRBV12-3/TRBV12-4 . TGTGCCATAGGGGCAACGTTGGTTGGGGAGCTGTTTTTT CAIGATLVGELFF